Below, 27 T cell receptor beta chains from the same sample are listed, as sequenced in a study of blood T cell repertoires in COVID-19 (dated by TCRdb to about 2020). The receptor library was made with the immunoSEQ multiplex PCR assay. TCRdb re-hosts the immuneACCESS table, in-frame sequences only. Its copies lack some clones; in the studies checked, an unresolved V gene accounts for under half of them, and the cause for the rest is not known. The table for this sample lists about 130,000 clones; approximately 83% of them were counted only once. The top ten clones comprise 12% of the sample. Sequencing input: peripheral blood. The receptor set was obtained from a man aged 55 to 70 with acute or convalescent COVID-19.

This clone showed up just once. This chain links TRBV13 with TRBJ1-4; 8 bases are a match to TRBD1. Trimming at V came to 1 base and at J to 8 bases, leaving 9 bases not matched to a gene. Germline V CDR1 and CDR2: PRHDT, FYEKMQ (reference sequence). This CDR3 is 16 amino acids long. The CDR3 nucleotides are TGTGCCAGCAGCTTAGCCCGCGCAGGGGGCGACGAAAAACTGTTTTTT. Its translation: CASSLARAGGDEKLFF.

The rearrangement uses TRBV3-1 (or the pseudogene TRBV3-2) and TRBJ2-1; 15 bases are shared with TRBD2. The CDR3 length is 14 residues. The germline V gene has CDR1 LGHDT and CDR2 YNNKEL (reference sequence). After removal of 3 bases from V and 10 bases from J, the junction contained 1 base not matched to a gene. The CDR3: CASSQGLAGGEQFF. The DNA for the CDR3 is TGTGCCAGCAGCCAGGGACTAGCGGGAGGCGAGCAGTTCTTC.

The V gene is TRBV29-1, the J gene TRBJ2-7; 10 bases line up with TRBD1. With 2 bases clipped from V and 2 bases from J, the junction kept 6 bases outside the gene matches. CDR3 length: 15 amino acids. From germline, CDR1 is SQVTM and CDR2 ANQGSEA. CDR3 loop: CSVEWDRGPTYEQYF. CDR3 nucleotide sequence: TGCAGCGTTGAATGGGACAGGGGACCGACCTACGAGCAGTACTTC.

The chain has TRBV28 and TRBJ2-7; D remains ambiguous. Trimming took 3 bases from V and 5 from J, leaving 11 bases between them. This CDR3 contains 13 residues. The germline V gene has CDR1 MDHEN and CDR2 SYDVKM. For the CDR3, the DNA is TGTGCCAGCAGTTTTGAACCCAGTAACGAGCAGTACTTC. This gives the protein CASSFEPSNEQYF.

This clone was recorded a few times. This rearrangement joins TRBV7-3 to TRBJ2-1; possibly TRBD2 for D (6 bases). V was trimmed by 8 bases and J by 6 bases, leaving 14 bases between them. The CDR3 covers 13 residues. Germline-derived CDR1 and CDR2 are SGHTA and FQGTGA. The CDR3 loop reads CASSQGGVNEQFF. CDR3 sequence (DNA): TGTGCCAGCTCTCAAGGAGGGGTCAATGAGCAGTTCTTC.

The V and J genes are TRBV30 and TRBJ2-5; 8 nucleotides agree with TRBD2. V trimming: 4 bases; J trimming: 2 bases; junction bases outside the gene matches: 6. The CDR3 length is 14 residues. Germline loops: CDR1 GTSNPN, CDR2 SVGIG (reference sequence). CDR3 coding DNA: TGTGCCTGGAACCTAGCGGGCACTCAAGAGACCCAGTACTTC. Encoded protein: CAWNLAGTQETQYF.

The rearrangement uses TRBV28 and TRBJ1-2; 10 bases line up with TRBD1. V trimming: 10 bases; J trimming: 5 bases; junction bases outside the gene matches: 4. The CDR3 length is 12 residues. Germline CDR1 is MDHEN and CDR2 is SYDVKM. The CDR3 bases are TGTGCCACAGGGGACAGGGGATATGGCTACACCTTC. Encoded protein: CATGDRGYGYTF.

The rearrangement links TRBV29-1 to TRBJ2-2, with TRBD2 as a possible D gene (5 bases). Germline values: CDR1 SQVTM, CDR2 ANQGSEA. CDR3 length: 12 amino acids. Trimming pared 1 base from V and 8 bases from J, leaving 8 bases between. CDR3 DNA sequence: TGCAGCGTTGAAGCCCGAGGGGGGGAGCTGTTTTTT. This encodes CSVEARGGELFF.

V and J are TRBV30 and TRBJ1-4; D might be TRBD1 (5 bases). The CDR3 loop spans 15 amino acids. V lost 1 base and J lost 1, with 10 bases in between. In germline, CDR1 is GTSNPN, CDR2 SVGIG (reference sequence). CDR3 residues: CAWSEGQGTNEKLFF. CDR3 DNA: TGTGCCTGGAGTGAGGGGCAGGGAACTAATGAAAAACTGTTTTTT.

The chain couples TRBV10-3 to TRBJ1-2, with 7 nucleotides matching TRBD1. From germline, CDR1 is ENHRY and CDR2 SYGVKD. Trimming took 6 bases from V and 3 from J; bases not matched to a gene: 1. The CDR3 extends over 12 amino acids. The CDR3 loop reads CAISTGDYGYTF. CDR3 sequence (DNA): TGTGCCATCAGCACAGGGGACTATGGCTACACCTTC.

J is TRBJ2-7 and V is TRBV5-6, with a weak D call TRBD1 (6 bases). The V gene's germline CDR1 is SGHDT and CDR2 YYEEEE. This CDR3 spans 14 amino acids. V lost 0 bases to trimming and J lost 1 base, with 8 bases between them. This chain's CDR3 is CASSLVRGSYEQYF. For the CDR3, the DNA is TGTGCCAGCAGCTTGGTCAGGGGATCCTACGAGCAGTACTTC.

The CDR3 region is CASSLEGSGANVLTF. DNA of the CDR3: TGTGCCAGCAGTTTAGAGGGATCTGGGGCCAACGTCCTGACTTTC. The chain uses TRBV28 and TRBJ2-6; possibly TRBD2 for D (5 bases). The V gene lost 2 bases and the J gene lost 1 base, with 6 bases spanning the gap. The CDR3 totals 15 residues. CDR1 MDHEN and CDR2 SYDVKM come from the germline V gene.

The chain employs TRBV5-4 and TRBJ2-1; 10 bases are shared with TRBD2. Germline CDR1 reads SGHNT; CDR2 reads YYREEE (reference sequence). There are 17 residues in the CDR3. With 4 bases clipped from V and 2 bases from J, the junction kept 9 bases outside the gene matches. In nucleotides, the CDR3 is TGTGCCAGCAGCCGCACCCCTGGACTAGCGGCCTACAATGAGCAGTTCTTC. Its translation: CASSRTPGLAAYNEQFF.

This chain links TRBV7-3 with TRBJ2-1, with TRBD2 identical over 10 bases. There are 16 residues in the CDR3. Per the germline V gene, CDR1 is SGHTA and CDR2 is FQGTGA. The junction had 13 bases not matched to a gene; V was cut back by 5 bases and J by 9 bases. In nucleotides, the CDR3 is TGTGCCAGCAGCCCCAGGGGGAGCGGGAGGGCCATTGAGCAGTTCTTC. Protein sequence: CASSPRGSGRAIEQFF.

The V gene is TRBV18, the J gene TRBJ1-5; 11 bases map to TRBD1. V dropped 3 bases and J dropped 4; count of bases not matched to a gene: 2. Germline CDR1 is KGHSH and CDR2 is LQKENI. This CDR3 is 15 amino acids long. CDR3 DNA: TGTGCCAGCTCACCCGGGACAGGGGGAAATCAGCCCCAGCATTTT. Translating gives CASSPGTGGNQPQHF.

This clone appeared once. CDR3 loop: CASSIPVRELNEQFF. For the CDR3, the DNA is TGTGCCAGCAGCATCCCCGTTAGGGAGCTCAATGAGCAGTTCTTC. This chain connects TRBV21-1 to TRBJ2-1; the D segment call TRBD2 is taken from the table without a DNA check. TRBV21-1 has pseudogene status. The CDR3 has 15 residues.

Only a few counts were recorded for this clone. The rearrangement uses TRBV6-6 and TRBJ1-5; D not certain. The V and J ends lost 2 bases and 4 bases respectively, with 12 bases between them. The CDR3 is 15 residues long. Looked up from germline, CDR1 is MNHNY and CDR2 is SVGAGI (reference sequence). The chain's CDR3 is CASSYDGSGNQPQHF. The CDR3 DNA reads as TGTGCCAGCAGTTACGATGGGTCGGGTAATCAGCCCCAGCATTTT.

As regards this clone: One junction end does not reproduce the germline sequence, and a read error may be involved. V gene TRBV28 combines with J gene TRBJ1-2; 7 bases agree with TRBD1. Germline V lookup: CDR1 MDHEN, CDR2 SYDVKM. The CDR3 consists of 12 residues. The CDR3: CASSFYNRGRDF. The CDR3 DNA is TGTGCCAGCAGTTTCTACAACAGGGGCAGGGATTTC.

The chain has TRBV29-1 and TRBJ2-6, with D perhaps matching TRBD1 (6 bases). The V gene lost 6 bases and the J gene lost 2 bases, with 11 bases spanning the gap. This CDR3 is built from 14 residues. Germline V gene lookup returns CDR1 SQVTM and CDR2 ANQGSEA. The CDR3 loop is CSVRDRTGANVLTF. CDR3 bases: TGCAGCGTCCGTGACAGGACTGGGGCCAACGTCCTGACTTTC. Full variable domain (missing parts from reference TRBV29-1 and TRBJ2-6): SAVISQKPSRDICQRGTSLTIQCQVDSQVTMMFWYRQQPGQSLTLIATANQGSEATYESGFVIDKFPISRPNLTFSTLTVSNMSPEDSSIYLCSVRDRTGANVLTFGAGSRLTVL.

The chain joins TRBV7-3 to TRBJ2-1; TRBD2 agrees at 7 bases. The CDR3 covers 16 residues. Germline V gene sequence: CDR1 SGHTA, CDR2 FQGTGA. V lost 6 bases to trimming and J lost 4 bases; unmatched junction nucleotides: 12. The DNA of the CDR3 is TGTGCCAGCAGTGAAGTGGGAGGGGTGGGGTACAATGAGCAGTTCTTC. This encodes CASSEVGGVGYNEQFF.

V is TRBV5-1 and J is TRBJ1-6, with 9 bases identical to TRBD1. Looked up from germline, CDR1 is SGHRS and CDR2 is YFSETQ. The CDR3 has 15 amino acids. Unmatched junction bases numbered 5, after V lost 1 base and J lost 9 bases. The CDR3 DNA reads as TGCGCCAGCAGCTTGCTAGACAGGGGGAGTTCACCCCTCCACTTT. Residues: CASSLLDRGSSPLHF.

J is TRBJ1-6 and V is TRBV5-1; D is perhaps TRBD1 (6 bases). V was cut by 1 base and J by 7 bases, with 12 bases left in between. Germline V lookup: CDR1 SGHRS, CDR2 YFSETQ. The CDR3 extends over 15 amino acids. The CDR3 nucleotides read TGCGCCAGCAGCTTGAGCCGCAGGGGAAATTCACCCCTCCACTTT. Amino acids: CASSLSRRGNSPLHF. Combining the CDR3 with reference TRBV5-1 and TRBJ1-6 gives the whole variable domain KAGVTQTPRYLIKTRGQQVTLSCSPISGHRSVSWYQQTPGQGLQFLFEYFSETQRNKGNFPGRFSGRQFSNSRSEMNVSTLELGDSALYLCASSLSRRGNSPLHFGNGTRLTVT.

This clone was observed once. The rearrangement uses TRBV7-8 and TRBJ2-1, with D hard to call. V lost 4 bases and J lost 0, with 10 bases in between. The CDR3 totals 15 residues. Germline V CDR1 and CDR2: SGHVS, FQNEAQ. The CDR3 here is CASSSPPSSYNEQFF. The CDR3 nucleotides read TGTGCCAGCAGCTCCCCCCCGAGCTCCTACAATGAGCAGTTCTTC.

Written as DNA, the CDR3 is TGTGCCAGCAGCTTGGGCTCTAGCAGCCTCTCCTACAATGAGCAGTTCTTC. Its translation is CASSLGSSSLSYNEQFF. V gene TRBV5-5 combines with J gene TRBJ2-1; possibly TRBD2 for D (5 bases). The CDR3 runs 17 residues. V shed 0 bases and J shed 0 bases, with 13 bases lying between them. The germline gives CDR1 SGHKS, CDR2 YYEKEE (reference sequence).

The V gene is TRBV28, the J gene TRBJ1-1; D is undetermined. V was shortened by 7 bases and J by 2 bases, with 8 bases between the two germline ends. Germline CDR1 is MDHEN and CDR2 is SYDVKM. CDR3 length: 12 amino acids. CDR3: CASKLPNTEAFF. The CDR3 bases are TGTGCCAGCAAACTACCCAACACTGAAGCTTTCTTT. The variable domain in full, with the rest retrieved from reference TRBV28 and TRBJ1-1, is DVKVTQSSRYLVKRTGEKVFLECVQDMDHENMFWYRQDPGLGLRLIYFSYDVKMKEKGDIPEGYSVSREKKERFSLILESASTNQTSMYLCASKLPNTEAFFGQGTRLTVV.

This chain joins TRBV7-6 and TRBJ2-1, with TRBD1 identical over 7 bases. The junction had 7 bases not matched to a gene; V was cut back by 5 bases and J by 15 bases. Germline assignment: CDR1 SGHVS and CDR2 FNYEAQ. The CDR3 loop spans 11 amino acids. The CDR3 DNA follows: TGTGCCAGCAGCCGGGACAGCAGGCTGTTCTTC. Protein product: CASSRDSRLFF.

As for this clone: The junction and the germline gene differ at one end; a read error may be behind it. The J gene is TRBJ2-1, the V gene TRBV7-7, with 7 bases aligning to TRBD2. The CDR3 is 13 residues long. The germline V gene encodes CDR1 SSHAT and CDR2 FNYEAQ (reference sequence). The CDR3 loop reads CASSSGLVNEQFF. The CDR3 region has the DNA TGTGCTAGCAGCTCAGGACTAGTAAATGAGCAGTTCTTC.